This T cell receptor beta chain appears in the sequencing data of a study of blood T cells in healthy people across ages. Study details: With template switching, about one barcoded beta molecule was captured per two T cells.

A second 7 to 11 cycle PCR used barcoded and J-beta primers. A template-switch adaptor that had 12 random nucleotides put a tag on each cDNA molecule. MiXCR, run by TCRdb on the 5' RACE reads, gives a single entry per CDR3 protein. The table shows about 1.1 million distinct CDR3 sequences, with around two fifths occurring only once. Study-wide points: There was a strong correlation between TCR beta diversity and naive T cell percentage. Long-lived and aged donors differed, with more naive CD4+ cells and higher diversity in the long-lived.

The V and J ends lost 0 bases and 4 bases respectively, with 15 bases between them. CDR3 length equals 16 residues. In germline, CDR1 is MNHNS, CDR2 SASEGT. This clonotype has only a few counts. Antigen: not known. Sequenced: blood. The chain couples TRBV6-1 to TRBJ1-2, with unresolved D. This TCR came from a man aged 18 to 30 in good health. The CDR3 DNA is TGTGCCAGCAGTGAAGCGCTTCGGACCGTCGCCTATGGCTACACCTTC. Translation gives CASSEALRTVAYGYTF.